This TCR beta chain comes out of a study of cytomegalovirus exposure and HLA in healthy donors. The study, taken as a whole, reports: When presence/absence was analysed, sequencing depth was taken to be roughly uniform across donors. Cytomegalovirus association was listed for 150 to 200 TCR beta chains.

PCR amplification relied on 60 Vbeta primers (plus 13 Jbeta primers). The method was immunoSEQ multiplex PCR; TCRdb's version includes in-frame clones alone and lacks a portion of them. This sample has roughly 45,000 clones, with around 56% found just once. Trimming removed 5 bases from V and 6 bases from J, with 17 bases in between. Germline V gene sequence: CDR1 GTSNPN, CDR2 SVGIG (reference sequence). The CDR3 runs to 14 residues. This clone was seen more than once but under ten times. Its target is not known. This clonotype originated in a man aged 55 to 70 in good health and CMV-seronegative. The chain recombines TRBV30 with TRBJ2-1; D unclear. The specimen sequenced was PBMCs. The chain's CDR3 is CAWEGAPAGNEQFF. The CDR3 DNA is TGTGCCTGGGAAGGAGCGCCTGCCGGCAATGAGCAGTTCTTC.